Listed here are 24 T cell receptor beta chains from one sample, sequenced in a study of human T cells and chemical hapten exposure. TCRdb independently ran MiXCR on the RACE reads; one entry per CDR3 protein. The table includes some 91,000 distinct CDR3 sequences, around 12% detected once. Noted time point: patch test 1, 2 weeks after DPC sensitization. As to treatment: therapeutic diphenylcyclopropenone sensitization with weekly scalp DPC. The sequenced sample was whole blood, obtained in connection with sensitization to the hapten diphenylcyclopropenone (DPC). All receptors derive from a woman in her thirties or forties with alopecia areata. Some clones in this sample may be carry-over from other donors' samples.

This clonotype was recorded a few times. V and J are TRBV29-1 and TRBJ2-2; D not resolved. The germline gives CDR1 SQVTM, CDR2 ANQGSEA. V lost 5 bases, J lost 6 bases, and 10 bases lay in between. The CDR3 length is 12 residues. The CDR3: CSVRVHAGELFF. The CDR3 DNA sequence: TGCAGCGTTCGAGTCCACGCCGGGGAGCTGTTTTTT.

The CDR3 sequence: CASSIGLAHNNEQFF. The CDR3 nucleotides read TGTGCCAGTAGTATAGGGCTAGCTCACAACAATGAGCAGTTCTTC. The chain joins TRBV19 to TRBJ2-1; perhaps TRBD2 as D (5 bases). In germline, CDR1 is LNHDA, CDR2 SQIVND (reference sequence). Deletions cut 1 base from V and 5 bases from J, with 12 bases between. CDR3 length: 15 residues. Using reference TRBV19 and TRBJ2-1 for the parts outside the CDR3, the full variable domain is DGGITQSPKYLFRKEGQNVTLSCEQNLNHDAMYWYRQDPGQGLRLIYYSQIVNDFQKGDIAEGYSVSREKKESFPLTVTSAQKNPTAFYLCASSIGLAHNNEQFFGPGTRLTVL.

V and J are TRBV6-2 or TRBV6-3 and TRBJ2-5; D perhaps matches TRBD2 (5 bases). V was cut by 7 bases and J by 2 bases, with 14 bases left in between. Germline CDR1 is MNHEY and CDR2 is SVGEGT. The length of the CDR3 is 14 residues. In nucleotides, the CDR3 is TGTGCCAGCACCCCTGGAGGTCAACAAGAGACCCAGTACTTC. Its protein is CASTPGGQQETQYF.

This clonotype was detected ten times or more. The chain's CDR3 is CASSSVTSGSYNEQFF. CDR3 bases: TGTGCCAGCAGTTCCGTGACTAGCGGGAGCTACAATGAGCAGTTCTTC. The chain uses TRBV6-5 and TRBJ2-1, with 12 bases that match TRBD2. This CDR3 contains 16 residues. CDR1 and CDR2 (germline): MNHEY, SVGAGI. J was trimmed by 3 bases and V by 4 bases; bases with no gene match: 4.

This clonotype was detected only a few times. Given a much more abundant clone one base away, this may be a read error. The chain employs TRBV20-1 and TRBJ1-2; TRBD1 might be the D (5 bases). Germline V lookup: CDR1 DFQATT, CDR2 SNEGSKA (reference sequence). Deletions cut 4 bases from V and 4 bases from J, with 13 bases between. The CDR3 runs 13 residues. As DNA, the CDR3 is TGCAGTGCTACCGACAGAGTAGTCTATGGCTACACCTTC. This gives the protein CSATDRVVYGYTF.

This chain joins TRBV21-1 and TRBJ2-2; the table gives TRBD1 as D, unverified against the DNA. TRBV21-1 is a known pseudogene. CDR3 size: 17 residues. CDR3 region: CASSKGTGGRNTGELFF. The CDR3 nucleotides are TGTGCCAGCAGCAAAGGGACAGGGGGCCGGAACACCGGGGAGCTGTTTTTT.

The J gene is TRBJ2-7, the V gene TRBV30; 7 nucleotides match TRBD1. CDR1 and CDR2 from the germline V gene are GTSNPN and SVGIG (reference sequence). After removal of 3 bases from V and 7 bases from J, the junction contained 9 bases not matched to a gene. This CDR3 region has 13 residues. The DNA for the CDR3 is TGTGCCTGGAGGTCGACAGGGCTCAGGGAGCAGTACTTC. It translates to CAWRSTGLREQYF.

The sample holds a few counts of this clonotype. V and J are TRBV2 and TRBJ2-3, with D uncertain. CDR1 and CDR2 from the germline V gene are SNHLY and FYNNEI. Trimming stripped 3 bases from V and 4 bases from J, with 11 bases between. This CDR3 has 14 amino acids. The DNA of the CDR3 is TGTGCCAGCAGTGAGGCGGTGGCCCCAGATACGCAGTATTTT. Protein sequence: CASSEAVAPDTQYF.

Only a few counts were recorded for this clonotype. The rearrangement uses TRBV7-9 and TRBJ2-7; TRBD1 aligns across 9 bases. V was clipped by 2 bases and J by 2 bases; unmatched bases: 4. Germline-derived CDR1 and CDR2 are SEHNR and FQNEAQ (reference sequence). CDR3 length: 15 residues. The CDR3 protein is CASSLTGTGTYEQYF. CDR3 nucleotide sequence: TGTGCCAGCAGCTTAACCGGGACAGGGACCTACGAGCAGTACTTC.

This rearrangement joins TRBV7-9 to TRBJ1-4; D not resolved. V lost 1 base to trimming and J lost 0 bases, with 27 bases between them. CDR3 size: 22 residues. CDR1 is SEHNR, CDR2 FQNEAQ, per germline (reference sequence). The CDR3 nucleotides read TGTGCCAGCAGCTTAGATCGTTGGTCGGCACGAGGGATCCGCACAACTAATGAAAAACTGTTTTTT. Protein: CASSLDRWSARGIRTTNEKLFF. Based on the CDR3 plus reference TRBV7-9 and TRBJ1-4, the full variable domain is DTGVSQNPRHKITKRGQNVTFRCDPISEHNRLYWYRQTLGQGPEFLTYFQNEAQLEKSRLLSDRFSAERPKGSFSTLEIQRTEQGDSAMYLCASSLDRWSARGIRTTNEKLFFGSGTQLSVL.

The chain employs TRBV4-3 and TRBJ1-4; 9 bases align to TRBD1. With 1 base clipped from V and 5 bases from J, the junction kept 5 bases outside the gene matches. The germline V gene encodes CDR1 LGHNA and CDR2 YSLEER. CDR3 size: 16 residues. This CDR3 reads CASSQATGTGNEKLFF. CDR3 DNA: TGCGCCAGCAGCCAAGCCACCGGGACAGGGAATGAAAAACTGTTTTTT.

For this clonotype: This sequence may be a read error, since a much larger clone differs from it by one base. This sequence joins TRBV29-1 and TRBJ1-1, with unresolved D. This CDR3 has 12 residues. Trimming took 7 bases from V and 0 from J, leaving 9 bases between them. CDR1 is SQVTM and CDR2 is ANQGSEA in the germline V gene. This CDR3 is CSAWPMNTEAFF. The CDR3 DNA is TGCAGCGCCTGGCCGATGAACACTGAAGCTTTCTTT.

The chain couples TRBV7-2 to TRBJ1-1; D may be TRBD1 (6 bases). The CDR3 is 14 residues long. The germline V and J ends were trimmed by 3 bases and 2 bases, with 10 bases remaining between them. Germline loops: CDR1 SGHTA, CDR2 FQGNSA. CDR3 sequence reads: CASSFIQGNTEAFF. The CDR3 nucleotides are TGTGCCAGCAGCTTCATACAGGGTAACACTGAAGCTTTCTTT.

In its sample, this clonotype was seen a few times. The chain uses TRBV7-9 and TRBJ2-1; no clear D gene. The CDR3 loop spans 13 amino acids. From germline, CDR1 is SEHNR and CDR2 FQNEAQ (reference sequence). V shed 2 bases and J shed 5 bases, with 7 bases lying between them. DNA of the CDR3: TGTGCCAGCAGCTTATCTCCTGACAATGAGCAGTTCTTC. Protein: CASSLSPDNEQFF.

In this sample, this clonotype turned up many times. V gene TRBV6-2 or TRBV6-3 combines with J gene TRBJ2-7, with 8 bases fitting TRBD2. Germline V gene data show CDR1 as MNHEY and CDR2 as SVGEGT. CDR3 length: 16 amino acids. The CDR3 loop is CALAPREGRGVYEQYF. CDR3 nucleotides: TGTGCTTTAGCACCCCGGGAGGGCCGAGGTGTCTACGAGCAGTACTTC.

This clonotype was found a few times. The DNA of the CDR3 is TGCGCCAGCAGCCAGACGACTAGCGGCCAAGAGACCCAGTACTTC. Its translation: CASSQTTSGQETQYF. This chain uses TRBV4-3 with TRBJ2-5; 9 nucleotides agree with TRBD2. This CDR3 is built from 15 residues. V trimming: 3 bases; J trimming: 1 base; junction bases outside the gene matches: 3. The germline V gene has CDR1 LGHNA and CDR2 YSLEER.

This clonotype was seen more than once but under ten times. The chain links TRBV29-1 to TRBJ2-7, with 10 bases fitting TRBD2. Germline V CDR1 and CDR2: SQVTM, ANQGSEA. This CDR3 is 14 amino acids long. Losses at the gene ends were 1 base for V and 4 bases for J; bases not matched to a gene: 4. This chain's CDR3 is CSVEGLAGDYEQYF. The CDR3, as DNA: TGCAGCGTTGAAGGGCTAGCGGGAGATTACGAGCAGTACTTC.

This clonotype occurred many times. This chain connects TRBV7-2 to TRBJ2-1; TRBD2 matches 13 bases. Looked up from germline, CDR1 is SGHTA and CDR2 is FQGNSA. The CDR3 runs 17 residues. V was pared by 2 bases and J by 7 bases, with 8 bases of the junction left unmatched. As DNA, the CDR3 is TGTGCCAGCAGCTTAAGTCGACTAGCGGGAGGTGTAAATGAGCAGTTCTTC. Amino acid sequence: CASSLSRLAGGVNEQFF.

The rearrangement links TRBV6-6 to TRBJ2-7; 11 positions match TRBD1. The CDR3 has 14 residues. V lost 7 bases, J lost 2 bases, and 4 bases stayed unmatched. The V gene's germline CDR1 is MNHNY and CDR2 SVGAGI (reference sequence). CDR3 sequence reads: CASTPGQGAYEQYF. The CDR3 DNA follows: TGTGCCAGCACCCCGGGACAGGGGGCCTACGAGCAGTACTTC.

The genes are TRBV29-1 and TRBJ1-5; 9 nucleotides match TRBD1. Germline V CDR1 and CDR2: SQVTM, ANQGSEA. Trimming cost V 6 bases and J 5 bases; bases outside gene matches: 5. The length of the CDR3 is 13 residues. The CDR3 DNA reads TGCAGCGTAGTCACAGGGGGCGATCAGCCCCAGCATTTT. It is translated as CSVVTGGDQPQHF.

In its sample, this clonotype was seen a few times. The J gene is TRBJ1-2, the V gene TRBV7-3, with D unclear. CDR1 is SGHTA, CDR2 FQGTGA, per germline. The CDR3 covers 14 residues. V was clipped by 7 bases and J by 5 bases, with 17 bases between them. The CDR3 sequence: CASTPLTMGYGYTF. The CDR3 nucleotides read TGTGCCAGCACCCCCCTGACTATGGGGTATGGCTACACCTTC.

The chain uses TRBV4-3 and TRBJ2-5; D ambiguous. Germline V CDR1 and CDR2: LGHNA, YSLEER. V was trimmed by 4 bases and J by 7 bases, leaving 13 bases between them. This CDR3 comprises 13 residues. The CDR3 DNA is TGCGCCAGCAGCCCAGATCATCACGGGACCCAGTACTTC. Amino acid sequence: CASSPDHHGTQYF.

This clonotype was detected many times. The chain couples TRBV27 to TRBJ2-3, with TRBD1 matching over 8 bases. V lost 5 bases to trimming and J lost 1 base; unmatched junction nucleotides: 5. This CDR3 is 15 amino acids long. Looked up from germline, CDR1 is MNHEY and CDR2 is SMNVEV (reference sequence). The CDR3 region has the DNA TGTGCCAGCAGTCCACCGGGACAGGGCACAGATACGCAGTATTTT. Translated, it gives CASSPPGQGTDTQYF.

This clonotype was observed at least ten times. This chain connects TRBV7-9 to TRBJ2-1, with D possibly matching TRBD1 (5 bases). CDR1 SEHNR and CDR2 FQNEAQ come from the germline V gene (reference sequence). Deletions cut 0 bases from V and 10 bases from J, with 10 bases between. The CDR3 is made up of 13 amino acids. The CDR3 here is CASSLAPTGEQFF. The CDR3 DNA reads TGTGCCAGCAGCTTAGCCCCAACAGGAGAGCAGTTCTTC.